A selection of T cell receptor beta chains follows, all from one sample in a study of cytomegalovirus exposure and HLA in healthy donors. Clones were read by immunoSEQ multiplex PCR, and TCRdb kept only the in-frame ones, dropping some. The repertoire holds approximately 140,000 clones, with around 84% as singletons. The sequenced material came from PBMCs. These receptors were obtained from a man aged 45-60 years in good health and CMV-seronegative. Both conserved end residues are part of each CDR3. Fields, in order: CDR3 protein, CDR3 DNA, V gene, J gene, clone size, D gene. The D gene is left open where the match is weak. Rows may omit the clone size; those that give it use once, few, many or a size class.

CDR3 protein: CASSETGYGYTF
CDR3 DNA: TGCGCCAGCAGTGAGACGGGGTATGGCTACACCTTC
V gene: TRBV10-2
J gene: TRBJ1-2
clone size: -
D gene: -

CDR3 protein: CASSLSFGAHEQYF
CDR3 DNA: TGTGCCAGCAGTTTATCTTTTGGGGCCCACGAGCAGTACTTC
V gene: TRBV27
J gene: TRBJ2-7
clone size: -
D gene: -

CDR3 protein: CASSLGLGHPEAFF
CDR3 DNA: TGTGCCAGTAGCTTGGGACTAGGCCATCCTGAAGCTTTCTTT
V gene: TRBV19
J gene: TRBJ1-1
clone size: -
D gene: -

CDR3 protein: CASRSRDREADTQYF
CDR3 DNA: TGTGCCAGCAGGTCCCGGGACAGGGAGGCAGATACGCAGTATTTT
V gene: TRBV5-4
J gene: TRBJ2-3
clone size: once
D gene: TRBD1

CDR3 protein: CASSWGQGEGYGYTF
CDR3 DNA: TGCGCCAGCAGCTGGGGACAGGGGGAGGGCTATGGCTACACCTTC
V gene: TRBV4-3
J gene: TRBJ1-2
clone size: -
D gene: TRBD1

CDR3 protein: CAWSSGTGLYQPQHF
CDR3 DNA: TGTGCCTGGAGTTCCGGGACAGGGTTATATCAGCCCCAGCATTTT
V gene: TRBV30
J gene: TRBJ1-5
clone size: -
D gene: TRBD1

CDR3 protein: CASRSGTLTYEQYF
CDR3 DNA: TGTGCCAGCAGATCCGGGACACTAACCTACGAGCAGTACTTC
V gene: TRBV6-5
J gene: TRBJ2-7
clone size: -
D gene: -

CDR3 protein: CASSPQGGNQPQHF
CDR3 DNA: TGTGCCAGCAGTCCTCAGGGGGGCAATCAGCCCCAGCATTTT
V gene: TRBV7-2
J gene: TRBJ1-5
clone size: -
D gene: TRBD1

CDR3 protein: CASSEGRTDTQYF
CDR3 DNA: TGTGCCAGCAGTGAAGGTCGGACAGATACGCAGTATTTT
V gene: TRBV6-1
J gene: TRBJ2-3
clone size: -
D gene: -

CDR3 protein: CAWSARLVGSNQPQHF
CDR3 DNA: TGTGCCTGGAGTGCCCGATTGGTCGGGAGCAATCAGCCCCAGCATTTT
V gene: TRBV30
J gene: TRBJ1-5
clone size: -
D gene: -

CDR3 protein: CASSEVRSFSYEQYF
CDR3 DNA: TGTGCCAGCAGTGAGGTTAGATCCTTCTCCTACGAGCAGTACTTC
V gene: TRBV6-1
J gene: TRBJ2-7
clone size: -
D gene: -

CDR3 protein: CASSAGRGGYTIYF
CDR3 DNA: TGTGCCAGCAGTGCTGGGCGGGGGGGTTACACCATATATTTT
V gene: TRBV2
J gene: TRBJ1-3
clone size: few
D gene: -

CDR3 protein: CASSYDSYGYTF
CDR3 DNA: TGTGCCAGCAGCTATGACAGCTATGGCTACACCTTC
V gene: TRBV6-5
J gene: TRBJ1-2
clone size: -
D gene: -

CDR3 protein: CAISEGGGQGPSYEQYF
CDR3 DNA: TGTGCCATCAGTGAAGGGGGGGGACAGGGGCCCTCCTACGAGCAGTACTTC
V gene: TRBV10-3
J gene: TRBJ2-7
clone size: -
D gene: TRBD1

CDR3 protein: CAISVGGEQYF
CDR3 DNA: TGTGCCATCAGTGTCGGGGGCGAGCAGTACTTC
V gene: TRBV10-3
J gene: TRBJ2-7
clone size: -
D gene: -

CDR3 protein: CASSERQGRRSTGTDTQYF
CDR3 DNA: TGTGCCAGCAGTGAACGACAGGGTAGGAGAAGCACAGGCACAGATACGCAGTATTTT
V gene: TRBV6-1
J gene: TRBJ2-3
clone size: -
D gene: TRBD1

CDR3 protein: CSVDYGVSEQYF
CDR3 DNA: TGCAGCGTTGATTATGGAGTAAGCGAGCAGTACTTC
V gene: TRBV29-1
J gene: TRBJ2-7
clone size: -
D gene: -

CDR3 protein: CASSVEGEESPLHF
CDR3 DNA: TGTGCCAGCAGCGTAGAGGGAGAGGAATCACCCCTCCACTTT
V gene: TRBV9
J gene: TRBJ1-6
clone size: few
D gene: -

CDR3 protein: CAWSEDRGGTYNSPLHF
CDR3 DNA: TGTGCCTGGAGTGAGGACAGGGGAGGAACCTATAATTCACCCCTCCACTTT
V gene: TRBV30
J gene: TRBJ1-6
clone size: -
D gene: TRBD1

CDR3 protein: CASAGLIEETQYF
CDR3 DNA: TGTGCTAGTGCGGGACTAATCGAAGAGACCCAGTACTTC
V gene: TRBV19
J gene: TRBJ2-5
clone size: -
D gene: TRBD2

CDR3 protein: CASSSQGGYQPQHF
CDR3 DNA: TGTGCCAGTAGTTCGCAGGGTGGTTATCAGCCCCAGCATTTT
V gene: TRBV19
J gene: TRBJ1-5
clone size: -
D gene: -

CDR3 protein: CASSLLWGRGPESSYEQYF
CDR3 DNA: TGTGCCAGCTCACTGTTATGGGGCAGGGGGCCCGAGAGCTCCTACGAGCAGTACTTC
V gene: TRBV18
J gene: TRBJ2-7
clone size: -
D gene: TRBD1

CDR3 protein: CASSSGTGVGEQYF
CDR3 DNA: TGCGCCAGCAGCTCCGGGACAGGGGTAGGCGAGCAGTACTTC
V gene: TRBV5-1
J gene: TRBJ2-7
clone size: -
D gene: TRBD1

CDR3 protein: CASSDLAGAADTQYF
CDR3 DNA: TGTGCCAGCAGTGATTTAGCGGGGGCGGCGGATACGCAGTATTTT
V gene: TRBV2
J gene: TRBJ2-3
clone size: once
D gene: TRBD2

CDR3 protein: CATYSARGVQGAAFYGYTF
CDR3 DNA: TGTGCCACCTACAGCGCAAGAGGGGTACAGGGGGCGGCGTTCTATGGCTACACCTTC
V gene: TRBV10-3
J gene: TRBJ1-2
clone size: -
D gene: TRBD1

CDR3 protein: CASGRVGGNTEAFF
CDR3 DNA: TGTGCCAGTGGAAGGGTAGGGGGGAACACTGAAGCTTTCTTT
V gene: TRBV27
J gene: TRBJ1-1
clone size: -
D gene: -

CDR3 protein: CSVDQRGQVYGYGYTF
CDR3 DNA: TGCAGCGTTGACCAAAGGGGACAGGTTTACGGCTATGGCTACACCTTC
V gene: TRBV29-1
J gene: TRBJ1-2
clone size: -
D gene: TRBD1

CDR3 protein: CASSRGLAGGGAKNIQYF
CDR3 DNA: TGCGCCAGCAGCCGCGGACTAGCGGGGGGCGGAGCCAAAAACATTCAGTACTTC
V gene: TRBV4-1
J gene: TRBJ2-4
clone size: -
D gene: TRBD2

CDR3 protein: CASSVGGGAAYEQYF
CDR3 DNA: TGTGCCAGCAGCGTAGGAGGCGGGGCCGCCTACGAGCAGTACTTC
V gene: TRBV9
J gene: TRBJ2-7
clone size: -
D gene: -

CDR3 protein: CSVEGWDPGLTGYEQYF
CDR3 DNA: TGCAGCGTTGAAGGATGGGATCCAGGACTGACCGGTTACGAGCAGTACTTC
V gene: TRBV29-1
J gene: TRBJ2-7
clone size: -
D gene: -

CDR3 protein: CASSQAVGGGPPRVQYF
CDR3 DNA: TGCGCCAGCAGCCAAGCGGTTGGCGGGGGCCCACCTAGGGTGCAGTACTTC
V gene: TRBV4-3
J gene: TRBJ2-7
clone size: -
D gene: -

CDR3 protein: CASSLAIGDNYEQYF
CDR3 DNA: TGTGCCAGCAGTTTAGCGATAGGGGACAACTACGAGCAGTACTTC
V gene: TRBV27
J gene: TRBJ2-7
clone size: -
D gene: -

CDR3 protein: CASSPRTGFDEQFF
CDR3 DNA: TGTGCCAGCAGCCCCCGGACAGGGTTCGATGAGCAGTTCTTC
V gene: TRBV6-1
J gene: TRBJ2-1
clone size: -
D gene: TRBD1

CDR3 protein: CAWSVQGQNIQYF
CDR3 DNA: TGTGCCTGGAGTGTACAGGGTCAAAACATTCAGTACTTC
V gene: TRBV30
J gene: TRBJ2-4
clone size: -
D gene: -

CDR3 protein: CASSGDARGQGGYTF
CDR3 DNA: TGTGCCAGCAGCGGGGATGCCAGGGGGCAGGGTGGCTACACCTTC
V gene: TRBV5-4
J gene: TRBJ1-2
clone size: -
D gene: TRBD1

CDR3 protein: CASSLPRREQYF
CDR3 DNA: TGTGCCAGCAGCTTACCTAGGCGCGAGCAGTACTTC
V gene: TRBV7-8
J gene: TRBJ2-7
clone size: few
D gene: -

CDR3 protein: CASSLDRGYGYTF
CDR3 DNA: TGCGCCAGCAGCTTGGACAGGGGGTATGGCTACACCTTC
V gene: TRBV5-1
J gene: TRBJ1-2
clone size: -
D gene: TRBD1

CDR3 protein: CASSVGQIPEKLFF
CDR3 DNA: TGTGCCAGCAGCGTAGGACAGATTCCCGAAAAACTGTTTTTT
V gene: TRBV9
J gene: TRBJ1-4
clone size: -
D gene: -

CDR3 protein: CASSGSRGAPDTQYF
CDR3 DNA: TGTGCCAGCAGCGGGAGCCGGGGGGCCCCAGATACGCAGTATTTT
V gene: TRBV7-8
J gene: TRBJ2-3
clone size: -
D gene: -

CDR3 protein: CASSSLGTEPVDTQYF
CDR3 DNA: TGTGCCAGCAGCTCCCTTGGGACAGAACCCGTAGATACGCAGTATTTT
V gene: TRBV13
J gene: TRBJ2-3
clone size: -
D gene: TRBD1

CDR3 protein: CASSSRYQETQYF
CDR3 DNA: TGTGCCAGCAGCTCCAGATACCAAGAGACCCAGTACTTC
V gene: TRBV9
J gene: TRBJ2-5
clone size: -
D gene: -

CDR3 protein: CASSPSDRHTIYF
CDR3 DNA: TGTGCCAGTAGTCCTAGTGACAGACACACCATATATTTT
V gene: TRBV19
J gene: TRBJ1-3
clone size: -
D gene: -

CDR3 protein: CASGEQGKNIQYF
CDR3 DNA: TGCGCCAGCGGGGAACAGGGTAAAAACATTCAGTACTTC
V gene: TRBV4-1
J gene: TRBJ2-4
clone size: -
D gene: -

CDR3 protein: CASTPDSYQPQHF
CDR3 DNA: TGTGCCAGTACCCCGGACAGTTATCAGCCCCAGCATTTT
V gene: TRBV19
J gene: TRBJ1-5
clone size: -
D gene: -

CDR3 protein: CASSLGGGFEADTQYF
CDR3 DNA: TGCGCCAGCAGCTTGGGAGGGGGCTTTGAGGCAGATACGCAGTATTTT
V gene: TRBV5-1
J gene: TRBJ2-3
clone size: -
D gene: TRBD1

CDR3 protein: CAWSVAGGETQYF
CDR3 DNA: TGTGCCTGGAGTGTAGCGGGGGGAGAGACCCAGTACTTC
V gene: TRBV30
J gene: TRBJ2-5
clone size: -
D gene: TRBD2

CDR3 protein: CASSGGLAAYYEQYF
CDR3 DNA: TGTGCCAGCAGTGGTGGACTAGCGGCTTACTACGAGCAGTACTTC
V gene: TRBV6-1
J gene: TRBJ2-7
clone size: -
D gene: TRBD2

CDR3 protein: CASSRGVRALTGELFF
CDR3 DNA: TGTGCCAGCAGCCGCGGGGTCAGGGCCCTCACCGGGGAGCTGTTTTTT
V gene: TRBV11-2
J gene: TRBJ2-2
clone size: -
D gene: -

CDR3 protein: CASSLGQGSDEQYF
CDR3 DNA: TGCGCCAGCAGCTTGGGTCAGGGGAGCGACGAGCAGTACTTC
V gene: TRBV5-1
J gene: TRBJ2-7
clone size: -
D gene: -

CDR3 protein: CASSPSPRDRPGDTEAFF
CDR3 DNA: TGTGCCAGCAGCCCTAGCCCGCGTGACCGACCAGGGGACACTGAAGCTTTCTTT
V gene: TRBV13
J gene: TRBJ1-1
clone size: once
D gene: -

CDR3 protein: CASSSDRRSSGNTIYF
CDR3 DNA: TGTGCCAGCAGTTCGGACAGGCGAAGCTCTGGAAACACCATATATTTT
V gene: TRBV6-5
J gene: TRBJ1-3
clone size: -
D gene: TRBD1

CDR3 protein: CASSVAPDLNTEAFF
CDR3 DNA: TGTGCCAGCAGCGTAGCCCCAGATCTGAACACTGAAGCTTTCTTT
V gene: TRBV9
J gene: TRBJ1-1
clone size: -
D gene: -

CDR3 protein: CASSRGLAGVTPYEQYF
CDR3 DNA: TGTGCCAGCAGCCGCGGACTAGCGGGGGTCACCCCCTACGAGCAGTACTTC
V gene: TRBV7-6
J gene: TRBJ2-7
clone size: -
D gene: TRBD2